The present T cell receptor (beta chain) was sequenced within a study of regulatory T cells in long-lasting Graves disease. Time point specified: persistent/refractory GD, antithyroid drugs over 5 years with positive TRAb. Extracted PBMC RNA gave rise to the TCR library. The source of the patients was an endocrinology department in Xi'an, China. Construction of TCR beta libraries relied on iRepertoire HTBI primers and on Arm-PCR targeting CDR3 regions. TCRdb re-analysed the multiplex PCR reads in MiXCR, keeping a single row per CDR3 protein. The sample lists roughly 500,000 distinct CDR3 sequences; around a fifth were seen once. In germline, CDR1 is MNHEY, CDR2 SVGEGT. Trimming pared 5 bases from V and 1 base from J, leaving 14 bases between. The CDR3 sequence is 15 residues long. This clonotype was seen many times. Its target is not known. Points from the study as a whole: Graves' patients with persistent disease showed TCR diversity lower than patients newly diagnosed. Persistent disease was associated with favored TRBV28 usage and with favored use of TRBJ1-2 and TRBJ2-5. Researchers reported studying only peripheral blood, not thyroid tissue.

This sample comprised peripheral blood mononuclear cells (PBMCs), obtained when the disease was refractory, from a patient treated with antithyroid drugs. The genes are TRBV6-2 or TRBV6-3 and TRBJ1-1, with D unclear. The TCR comes from a female donor with Graves disease. CDR3 sequence reads: CASSEIRSWNTEAFF. The CDR3 DNA reads TGTGCCAGCAGTGAGATTAGATCCTGGAACACTGAAGCTTTCTTT.